This TCR beta chain was sequenced for a study of vaccination effects on CD4 cells after COVID-19. A few counts support this clone. Its antigen remains unidentified. Data came from immunoSEQ multiplex PCR; TCRdb stores just in-frame clones and leaves some out. The repertoire holds approximately 47,000 clones, with approximately 70% as singletons. Findings and limits, study-wide: There was marked clonal contraction among infection- and vaccine-induced clones late after vaccination.

Subsequent to a culture period of around eleven days, CD4+ T cells were isolated. Participants were vaccinated with two doses of either the BNT162b2 or mRNA-1273 vaccine. The sample was CD4+ T cells from PBMCs cultured without peptide, taken after COVID-19 vaccination. The clonotype comes from a human donor who received a COVID-19 vaccine.

CDR3 bases: TGCGCCAGCAGCTTGGATGCCTCGGGGCCGGGCACTGAAGCTTTCTTT. This codes for CASSLDASGPGTEAFF. J is TRBJ1-1 and V is TRBV5-1; D is perhaps TRBD1 (5 bases). Trimming removed 0 bases at V and 4 bases at J, with 16 bases between. The CDR3 contains 16 residues. The germline V gene has CDR1 SGHRS and CDR2 YFSETQ.